This entry lists 23 T cell receptor beta chains sequenced from one sample in a study of tumor-infiltrating lymphocytes in glioblastoma multiforme. TCR beta libraries were built from RNA through three nested multiplex PCR rounds using modified ARM-PCR. One entry per CDR3 protein, called by TCRdb with MiXCR from the multiplex PCR reads. The sample carries about 19,000 distinct CDR3 sequences, just under 70% recorded once. The specimen was peripheral blood. These receptor sequences come from a male donor with glioblastoma.

In this sample, this clonotype turned up a few times. The genes are TRBV4-1 and TRBJ1-2; TRBD1 might be the D (5 bases). The CDR3 is 18 residues long. CDR1 MGHRA and CDR2 YSYEKL come from the germline V gene. V gave up 3 bases and J gave up 0 bases, with 20 bases separating them. The DNA for the CDR3 is TGCGCCAGCAGCCACCAAGAAGGAGGGGTTGGAGCTAACTATGGCTACACCTTC. This codes for CASSHQEGGVGANYGYTF.

This sequence joins TRBV4-1 and TRBJ2-1, with 12 nucleotides matching TRBD2. CDR1 is MGHRA, CDR2 YSYEKL, per germline. V trimming: 0 bases; J trimming: 5 bases; junction bases outside the gene matches: 11. This CDR3 is 19 amino acids long. This chain's CDR3 is CASSQEASGRAIQDNEQFF. In DNA, the CDR3 is TGCGCCAGCAGCCAAGAGGCTAGCGGGAGGGCCATTCAGGACAATGAGCAGTTCTTC.

Only a few counts were recorded for this clonotype. The genes are TRBV12-3 or TRBV12-4 and TRBJ2-1; 11 bases match TRBD2. V shed 5 bases, J shed 8 bases, and the junction held 14 bases outside the gene matches. The CDR3 spans 17 residues. CDR3 bases: TGTGCCAGCAGTCCCGGCTGGACTAGCGGGTCGGGCGATGAGCAGTTCTTC. The encoded protein is CASSPGWTSGSGDEQFF.

CDR3 protein: CASSLRDRINEQFF. As DNA, the CDR3 is TGTGCCAGCAGCTTACGGGACAGGATCAATGAGCAGTTCTTC. V is TRBV11-2 and J is TRBJ2-1; 8 bases fit TRBD1. This CDR3 has 14 residues. Unmatched junction bases numbered 3, after V lost 2 bases and J lost 6 bases. CDR1 and CDR2 (germline): SGHAT, FQNNGV.

The rearrangement links TRBV20-1 to TRBJ2-1; 14 nucleotides match TRBD2. Per germline, CDR1 DFQATT and CDR2 SNEGSKA (reference sequence). V gave up 3 bases and J gave up 10 bases; unmatched junction bases: 5. This CDR3 region has 14 residues. The CDR3 bases are TGCAGTGCTAGCGAGGGACTAGCGGGAGCGGAGCAGTTCTTC. Its translation is CSASEGLAGAEQFF.

This clonotype was picked up a small number of times. The rearrangement joins TRBV28 to TRBJ1-1, with D possibly being TRBD1 (5 bases). There are 17 residues in the CDR3. The germline V and J ends were trimmed by 1 base and 4 bases, with 19 bases remaining between them. Germline lookup yields CDR1 MDHEN and CDR2 SYDVKM. This CDR3 reads CASSLLAGDARGTEAFF. The CDR3 coding sequence is TGTGCCAGCAGTTTATTGGCAGGCGACGCAAGGGGCACTGAAGCTTTCTTT.

This clonotype came up a few times. V usage is TRBV7-3 and J usage is TRBJ2-3; tentative D call: TRBD1 (6 bases). Looked up from germline, CDR1 is SGHTA and CDR2 is FQGTGA. Trimming took 6 bases from V and 1 from J, leaving 8 bases between them. The CDR3 runs to 13 residues. The CDR3 nucleotides are TGTGCCAGCAGTCAGGGGCGCACAGATACGCAGTATTTT. Protein product: CASSQGRTDTQYF.

This clonotype was detected once. Germline and junction disagree at one end, which may indicate a read error. V gene TRBV11-2 combines with J gene TRBJ2-1; 8 bases align to TRBD2. Per germline, CDR1 SGHAT and CDR2 FQNNGV. The CDR3 consists of 17 residues. The CDR3, as DNA: TGTGCCAGAAGCTTAGCCCAGGGGCTAGCGGGCTACAATGAGAAGTTCTTC. It codes for CARSLAQGLAGYNEKFF.

The V and J genes are TRBV6-5 and TRBJ2-7; no firm D call. The length of the CDR3 is 14 residues. CDR1 is MNHEY, CDR2 SVGAGI, per germline. V was clipped by 0 bases and J by 2 bases, with 8 bases between them. This chain's CDR3 is CASSYSWPTYEQYF. DNA of the CDR3: TGTGCCAGCAGTTACTCGTGGCCAACCTACGAGCAGTACTTC.

The CDR3 sequence is CSVKTSSYEQYF. The CDR3 DNA is TGCAGCGTTAAGACCAGCTCCTACGAGCAGTACTTC. This sequence joins TRBV29-1 and TRBJ2-7, with D uncertain. Trimming cost V 5 bases and J 0 bases, with 8 bases left between them. In germline, CDR1 is SQVTM, CDR2 ANQGSEA. The CDR3 has 12 amino acids.

About this clonotype itself: A much bigger clone sits one base away, suggesting this may be a read error. The DNA for the CDR3 is TGTGCCAGCAGAGACGGGACAGGGCCTAATTCACCCCTCTACTTT. It is translated as CASRDGTGPNSPLYF. The chain employs TRBV28 and TRBJ1-6, with 9 bases identical to TRBD1. Germline V CDR1 and CDR2: MDHEN, SYDVKM. CDR3 length equals 15 residues.

As for this clonotype: The conserved closing phenylalanine or tryptophan is absent in this CDR3, likely reflecting a read error. The DNA is left out, because the CDR3 cannot be placed on it with certainty; the CDR3 is given as TCRdb lists it. The rearrangement uses TRBV11-3 and TRBJ2-1; TRBD1 is taken as the D call from the table, unchecked against the DNA. From its first to its last residue, the CDR3 has 13 amino acids. Germline lookup yields CDR1 SGHNT and CDR2 YENEEA. This chain's CDR3 is CASSSWGVNERFL.

As regards this clonotype: Mismatch with germline at one junction end may stem from a read error. DNA of the CDR3: TGCAGCGTTGAGAGCGGGGGATACAATGAACAGTTCTTC. This sequence encodes CSVESGGYNEQFF. The rearrangement joins TRBV29-1 to TRBJ2-1; 8 positions agree with TRBD2. The CDR3 spans 13 residues. Germline V gene sequence: CDR1 SQVTM, CDR2 ANQGSEA.

The chain couples TRBV2 to TRBJ1-1, with unresolved D. CDR3 length equals 14 residues. CDR1 is SNHLY, CDR2 FYNNEI, per germline. With 6 bases removed from V and 6 bases from J, the gap between germline ends came to 17 bases. The CDR3 nucleotides read TGTGCCAGCAGCCCCGTAGTCAGTAACTCTGAAGCTTTCTTT. Protein sequence: CASSPVVSNSEAFF.

Concerning this clonotype: One end of the junction is discordant with germline, which a read error may explain. The CDR3 nucleotides read TGTGTCAGCAGTCGTATGCAGATTGGTGCAGGGGGCCACTACGAGCAGTACTTC. It encodes CVSSRMQIGAGGHYEQYF. V gene TRBV6-8 combines with J gene TRBJ2-7; 8 bases match TRBD1. The CDR3 runs to 18 residues. CDR1 and CDR2 (germline): MNHGY, SAAAGT.

Worth noting for this clonotype: A much larger clone lies a single base off, so this may be a read error. The V and J genes are TRBV5-1 and TRBJ2-7; a possible D gene is TRBD2 (5 bases). Per germline, CDR1 SGHRS and CDR2 YFSETQ. This CDR3 has 14 residues. CDR3 sequence: CASSLFLARGERYF. The DNA of the CDR3 is TGCGCCAGCAGCTTGTTCCTCGCACGTGGGGAGCGGTACTTC.

The chain employs TRBV19 and TRBJ2-7; 9 nucleotides agree with TRBD2. Per the germline V gene, CDR1 is LNHDA and CDR2 is SQIVND (reference sequence). This CDR3 is built from 16 residues. J lost 7 bases, V lost 5 bases, and 15 bases had no gene match. DNA for the CDR3: TGTGCCAGTAGTCCATCGATCGGGACTAGCAGGAAGGAGCAGTACTTC. Amino acids: CASSPSIGTSRKEQYF.

This clonotype was counted once. The gene calls are TRBV20-1 and TRBJ2-3; tentative D call: TRBD1 (6 bases). V lost 3 bases and J lost 5, with 9 bases in between. Per germline, CDR1 DFQATT and CDR2 SNEGSKA (reference sequence). The CDR3 is 12 amino acids. The CDR3 DNA reads as TGCAGTGCTAGCAAACAGGGAGATACGCAGTATTTT. This codes for CSASKQGDTQYF.

With respect to this clonotype: It may be a read error: a sequence one base away is much more abundant. This chain connects TRBV30 to TRBJ2-5, with TRBD2 matching over 7 bases. Germline trimming cut 5 bases from V and 4 bases from J; bases unmatched to any gene: 16. The germline V gene has CDR1 GTSNPN and CDR2 SVGIG (reference sequence). This CDR3 region has 16 residues. As DNA, the CDR3 is TGTGCCTGGGAAGGGGAGACTAGCACCAACTCAGAGACCCAGTACTTC. Its translation: CAWEGETSTNSETQYF.

About this clonotype itself: A much larger clone lies one base from this, so it may be a read error. The chain links TRBV5-1 to TRBJ1-6; 9 nucleotides line up with TRBD1. The CDR3 has 17 amino acids. Trimming cost V 5 bases and J 7 bases; bases outside gene matches: 13. Germline lookup yields CDR1 SGHRS and CDR2 YFSETQ. DNA of the CDR3: TGCGCCAGCAGTGTGACGGGGACAGGGACGGAGAATTCACCCCTCCACTTT. Protein product: CASSVTGTGTENSPLHF. The complete variable domain, with remaining parts taken from reference TRBV5-1 and TRBJ1-6, reads KAGVTQTPRYLIKTRGQQVTLSCSPISGHRSVSWYQQTPGQGLQFLFEYFSETQRNKGNFPGRFSGRQFSNSRSEMNVSTLELGDSALYLCASSVTGTGTENSPLHFGNGTRLTVT.

The V call is TRBV29-1, the J call TRBJ2-5, with 10 nucleotides matching TRBD1. The CDR3 length is 14 residues. Germline values: CDR1 SQVTM, CDR2 ANQGSEA. With 4 bases clipped from V and 4 bases from J, the junction kept 6 bases outside the gene matches. DNA of the CDR3: TGCAGCGTTGTACGACAGGGGGCTGGAGAGACCCAGTACTTC. Its protein product is CSVVRQGAGETQYF.

Many counts were recorded for this clonotype. The chain combines TRBV7-9 with TRBJ2-7; perhaps TRBD1 as D (6 bases). Deletions cut 3 bases from V and 4 bases from J, with 13 bases between. This CDR3 contains 14 residues. CDR1 and CDR2 (germline): SEHNR, FQNEAQ (reference sequence). The CDR3 nucleotides are TGTGCCAGCAGCTTCGACGGACAGATGTACGAGCAGTACTTC. Amino acids: CASSFDGQMYEQYF.

Details on this clonotype: The junction shows a germline mismatch at one end, possibly a read error. The rearrangement joins TRBV7-9 to TRBJ1-4, with D uncertain. The germline gives CDR1 SEHNR, CDR2 FQNEAQ (reference sequence). The CDR3 loop spans 14 amino acids. The DNA for the CDR3 is TGTGCCAGCAGTTTACGGCGAGAGAATGAAGAACTGTTTTTT. Its translation: CASSLRRENEELFF.